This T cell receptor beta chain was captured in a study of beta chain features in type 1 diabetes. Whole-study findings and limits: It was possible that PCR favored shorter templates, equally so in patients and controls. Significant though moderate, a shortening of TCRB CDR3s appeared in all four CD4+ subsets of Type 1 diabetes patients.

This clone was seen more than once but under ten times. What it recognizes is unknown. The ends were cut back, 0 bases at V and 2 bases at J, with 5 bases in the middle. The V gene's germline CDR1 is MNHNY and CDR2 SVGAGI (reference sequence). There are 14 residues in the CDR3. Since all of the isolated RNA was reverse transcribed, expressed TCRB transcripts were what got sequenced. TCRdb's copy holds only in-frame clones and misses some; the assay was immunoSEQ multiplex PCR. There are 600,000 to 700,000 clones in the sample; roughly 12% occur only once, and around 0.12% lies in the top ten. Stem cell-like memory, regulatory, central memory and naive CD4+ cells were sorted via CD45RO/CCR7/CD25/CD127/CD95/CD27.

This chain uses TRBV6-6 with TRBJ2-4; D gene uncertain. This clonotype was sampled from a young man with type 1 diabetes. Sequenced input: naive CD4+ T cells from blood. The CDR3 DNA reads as TGTGCCAGCAGTTACTCGTTCTCCAAAAACATTCAGTACTTC. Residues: CASSYSFSKNIQYF.